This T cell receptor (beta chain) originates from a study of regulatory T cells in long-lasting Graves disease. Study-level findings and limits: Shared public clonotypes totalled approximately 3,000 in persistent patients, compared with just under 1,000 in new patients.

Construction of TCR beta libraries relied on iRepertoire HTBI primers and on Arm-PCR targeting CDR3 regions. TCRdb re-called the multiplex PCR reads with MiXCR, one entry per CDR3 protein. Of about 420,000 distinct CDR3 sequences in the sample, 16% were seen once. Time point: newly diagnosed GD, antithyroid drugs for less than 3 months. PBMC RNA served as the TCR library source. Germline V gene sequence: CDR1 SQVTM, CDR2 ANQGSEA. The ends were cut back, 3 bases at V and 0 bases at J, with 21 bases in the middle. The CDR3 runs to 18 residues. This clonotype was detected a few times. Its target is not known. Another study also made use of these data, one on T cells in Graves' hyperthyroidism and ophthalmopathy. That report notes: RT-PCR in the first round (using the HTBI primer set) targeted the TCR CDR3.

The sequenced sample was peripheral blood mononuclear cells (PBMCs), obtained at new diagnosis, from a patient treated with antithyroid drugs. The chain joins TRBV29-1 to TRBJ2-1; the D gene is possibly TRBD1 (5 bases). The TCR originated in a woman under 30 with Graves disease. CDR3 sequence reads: CSVDGLGADPGSYNEQFF. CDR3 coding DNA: TGCAGCGTTGACGGGCTAGGGGCCGACCCCGGCTCCTACAATGAGCAGTTCTTC.